The source of this T cell receptor (beta chain) is a study of OX40 agonist ivuxolimab in advanced cancers. A remark on this clone: Its target is unknown.

Study-wide results and limits: Normalized T-cell clonal expansion was also low in a subset of nonresponders.

Exclusion of a patient followed from autoimmune disease history or systemic immunosuppression. Clones were sequenced by immunoSEQ multiplex PCR, and TCRdb holds only the in-frame ones, with some missing. The table lists roughly 53,000 clones, 75% to 85% of them singletons. Trimming took off 2 bases at V and 4 bases at J, with 9 bases between the two ends. Looked up from germline, CDR1 is GTSNPN and CDR2 is SVGIG (reference sequence). CDR3 length: 13 amino acids. This clonotype was obtained from an adult with an advanced solid tumor such as melanoma, head and neck, liver or kidney cancer. This sample comprised CD4+ or CD8+ T cells sorted from blood, obtained in a trial of the OX40 agonist ivuxolimab. The chain has TRBV30 and TRBJ1-5; D is ambiguous. Here the CDR3 reads CAWSPRSNQPQHF. The CDR3 nucleotides read TGTGCCTGGAGTCCCAGGTCTAATCAGCCCCAGCATTTT.